This TCR beta chain emerged from a study of cytomegalovirus exposure and HLA in healthy donors. With 60 Vbeta and 13 Jbeta primers, the PCR was carried out. Here immunoSEQ multiplex PCR was the method, and the copy in TCRdb shows in-frame clones only, minus some. The sample records about 160,000 clones, 60% to 85% being singletons. Per germline, CDR1 KGHSH and CDR2 LQKENI. The CDR3 runs 15 residues. With 3 bases removed from V and 1 base from J, the gap between germline ends came to 9 bases. The chain recombines TRBV18 with TRBJ2-2, with D possibly TRBD1 on 6 matching bases. Input material: PBMCs. The clonotype originates from a man in his fifties in good health and CMV-seropositive. The CDR3 here is CASSPPGQNTGELFF. The CDR3, as DNA: TGTGCCAGCTCACCGCCGGGACAGAACACCGGGGAGCTGTTTTTT.